This TCR beta chain is drawn from a study of CD8+ T cells in alopecia areata. Across the study: The protocol delivered tofacitinib for 6 to 18 months, then withdrew it for 6 months. Treated patients were scored for severity by percent of scalp affected.

J lost 1 base, V lost 4 bases, and 10 bases had no gene match. Germline values: CDR1 ENHRY, CDR2 SYGVKD. The CDR3 length is 16 residues. RNA extraction was followed by reverse transcription into cDNA, which acted as the sequencing template. The repertoire was sequenced with immunoSEQ multiplex PCR; TCRdb's copy has only in-frame clones and lacks some. The repertoire holds 150,000 to 200,000 clones, with more than 50% as singletons. The treatment was: oral pan-JAK inhibitor, 5-10 mg twice daily. It was from PBMCs that CD4+ and CD8+ T cells were sorted. This clone was seen a single time. Antigen specificity is unknown. Notes on the study in general: For lesional scalp, especially alopecia totalis/universalis, clonality was higher than in normal scalp.

The chain carries TRBV10-3 and TRBJ2-7; 7 positions match TRBD1. The material was CD4+ T cells sorted from blood, obtained at week 24, from a patient treated with tofacitinib. This receptor was identified in a human donor with alopecia areata. The DNA for the CDR3 is TGTGCCATCAGTGTCCGACAGGGTGGGTCATCCTACGAGCAGTACTTC. Translation: CAISVRQGGSSYEQYF.